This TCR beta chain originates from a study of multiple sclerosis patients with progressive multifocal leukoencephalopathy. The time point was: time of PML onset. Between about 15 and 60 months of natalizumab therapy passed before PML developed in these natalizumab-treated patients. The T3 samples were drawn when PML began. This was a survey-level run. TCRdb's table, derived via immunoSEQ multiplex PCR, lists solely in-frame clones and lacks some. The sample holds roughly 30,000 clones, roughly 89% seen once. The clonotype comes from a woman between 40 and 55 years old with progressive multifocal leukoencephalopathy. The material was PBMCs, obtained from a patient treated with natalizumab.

The CDR3 nucleotides are TGCGCCAGCAGCCAAGCTCGGGGACCCTACGAGCAGTACTTC. Protein: CASSQARGPYEQYF. The genes are TRBV4-3 and TRBJ2-7; D may correspond to TRBD1 or TRBD2 (5 bases each). The CDR3 has 14 residues. V lost 1 base, J lost 2 bases, and 9 bases lay in between. CDR1 and CDR2 from the germline V gene are LGHNA and YSLEER.